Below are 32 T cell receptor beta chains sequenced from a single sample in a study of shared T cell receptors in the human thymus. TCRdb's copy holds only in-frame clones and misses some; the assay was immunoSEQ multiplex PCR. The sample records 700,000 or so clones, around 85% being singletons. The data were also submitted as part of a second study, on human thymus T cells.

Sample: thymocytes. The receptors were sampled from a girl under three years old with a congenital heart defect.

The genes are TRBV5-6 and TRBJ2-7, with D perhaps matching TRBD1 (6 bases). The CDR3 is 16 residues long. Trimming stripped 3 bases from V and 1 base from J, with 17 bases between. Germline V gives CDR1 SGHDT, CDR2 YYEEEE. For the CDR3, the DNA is TGTGCCAGCAGCTCTGATAACCCCGGGACATCCTACGAGCAGTACTTC. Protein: CASSSDNPGTSYEQYF.

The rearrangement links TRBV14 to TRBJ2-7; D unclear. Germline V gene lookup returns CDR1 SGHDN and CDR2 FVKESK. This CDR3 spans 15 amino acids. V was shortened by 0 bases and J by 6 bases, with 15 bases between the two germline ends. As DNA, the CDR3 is TGTGCCAGCAGCCAAGATCGCCACAAAGCGCGCGAGCAGTACTTC. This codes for CASSQDRHKAREQYF.

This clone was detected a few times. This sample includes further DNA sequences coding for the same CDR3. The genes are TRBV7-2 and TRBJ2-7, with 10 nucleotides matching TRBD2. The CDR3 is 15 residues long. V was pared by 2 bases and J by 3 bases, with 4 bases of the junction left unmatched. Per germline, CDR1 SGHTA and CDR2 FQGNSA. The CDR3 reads CASSLTSGEGYEQYF. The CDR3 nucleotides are TGTGCCAGCAGCTTAACTAGCGGGGAGGGCTACGAGCAGTACTTC.

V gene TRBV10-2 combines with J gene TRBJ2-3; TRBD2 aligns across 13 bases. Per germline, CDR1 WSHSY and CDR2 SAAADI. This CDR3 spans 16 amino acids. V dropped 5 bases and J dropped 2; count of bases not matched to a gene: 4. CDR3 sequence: CASSLGLAGNTDTQYF. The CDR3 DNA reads TGCGCCAGCAGTCTGGGACTAGCGGGGAACACAGATACGCAGTATTTT.

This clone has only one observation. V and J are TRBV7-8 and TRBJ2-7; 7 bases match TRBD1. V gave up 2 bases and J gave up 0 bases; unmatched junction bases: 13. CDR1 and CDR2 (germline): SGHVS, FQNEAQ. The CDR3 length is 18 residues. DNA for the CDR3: TGTGCCAGCAGCTTAAGGTTTATCTGGGACAGCTCCTCCTACGAGCAGTACTTC. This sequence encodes CASSLRFIWDSSSYEQYF.

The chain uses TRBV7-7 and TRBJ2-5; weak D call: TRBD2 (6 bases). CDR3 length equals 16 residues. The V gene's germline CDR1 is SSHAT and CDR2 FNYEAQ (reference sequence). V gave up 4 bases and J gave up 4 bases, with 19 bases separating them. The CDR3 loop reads CASSSQVGGEGETQYF. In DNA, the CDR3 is TGTGCCAGCAGCTCCCAAGTCGGAGGGGAAGGAGAGACCCAGTACTTC.

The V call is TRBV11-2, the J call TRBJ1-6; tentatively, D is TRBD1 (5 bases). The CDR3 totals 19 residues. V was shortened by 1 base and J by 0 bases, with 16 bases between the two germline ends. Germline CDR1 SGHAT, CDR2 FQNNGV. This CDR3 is CASSLGAAGESSYNSPLHF. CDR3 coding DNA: TGTGCCAGCAGCTTAGGAGCCGCGGGGGAGAGCTCCTATAATTCACCCCTCCACTTT.

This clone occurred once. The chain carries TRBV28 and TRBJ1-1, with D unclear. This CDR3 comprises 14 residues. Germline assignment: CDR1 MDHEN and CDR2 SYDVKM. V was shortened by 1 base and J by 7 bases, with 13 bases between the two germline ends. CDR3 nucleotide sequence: TGTGCCAGCAGTTTATTTATTAGTGATGATGAAGCTTTCTTT. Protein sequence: CASSLFISDDEAFF.

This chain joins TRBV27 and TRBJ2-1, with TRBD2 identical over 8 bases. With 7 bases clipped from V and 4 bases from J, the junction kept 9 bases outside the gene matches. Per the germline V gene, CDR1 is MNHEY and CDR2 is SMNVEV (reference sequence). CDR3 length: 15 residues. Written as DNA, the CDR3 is TGTGCCAGCACCGTACGGGGGGGCCTTTACAATGAGCAGTTCTTC. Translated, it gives CASTVRGGLYNEQFF.

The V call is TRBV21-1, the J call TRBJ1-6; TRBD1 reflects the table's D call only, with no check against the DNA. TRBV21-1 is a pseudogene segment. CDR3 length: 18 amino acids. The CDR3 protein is CASSKAGQVPPYNSPLHF. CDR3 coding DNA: TGTGCCAGCAGCAAAGCGGGCCAGGTCCCGCCTTATAATTCACCCCTCCACTTT.

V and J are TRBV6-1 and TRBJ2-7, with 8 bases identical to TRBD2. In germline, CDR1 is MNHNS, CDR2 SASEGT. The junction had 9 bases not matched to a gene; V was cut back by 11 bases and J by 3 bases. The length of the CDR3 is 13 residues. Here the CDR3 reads CASVGGGFYEQYF. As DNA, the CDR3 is TGTGCCTCTGTAGGCGGGGGGTTCTACGAGCAGTACTTC.

The CDR3 sequence is CASSSRSGEAFEKCEQYF. In nucleotides, the CDR3 is TGTGCCAGCAGCTCCCGCTCGGGGGAGGCATTCGAAAAATGCGAGCAGTACTTC. This rearrangement joins TRBV5-4 to TRBJ2-7; D perhaps matches TRBD2 (6 bases). Trimming shortened V by 3 bases and J by 6 bases, and 28 bases separated the two germline ends. CDR3 length: 18 residues. The germline gives CDR1 SGHNT, CDR2 YYREEE (reference sequence).

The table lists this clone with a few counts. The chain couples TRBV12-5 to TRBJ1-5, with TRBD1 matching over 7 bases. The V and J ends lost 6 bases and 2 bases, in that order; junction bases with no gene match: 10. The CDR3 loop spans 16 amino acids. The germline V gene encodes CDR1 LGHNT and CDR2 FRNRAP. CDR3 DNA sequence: TGTGCTAGTGGCCCGGGGCAGGGGGTGCGCAATCAGCCCCAGCATTTT. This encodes CASGPGQGVRNQPQHF.

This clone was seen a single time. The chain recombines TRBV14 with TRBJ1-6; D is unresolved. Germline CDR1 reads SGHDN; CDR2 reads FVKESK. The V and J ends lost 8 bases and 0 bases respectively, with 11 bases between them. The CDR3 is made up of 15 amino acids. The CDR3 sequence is CASGLWSSYNSPLHF. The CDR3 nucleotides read TGTGCCAGCGGACTCTGGAGCTCCTATAATTCACCCCTCCACTTT. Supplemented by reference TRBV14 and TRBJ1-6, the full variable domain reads EAGVTQFPSHSVIEKGQTVTLRCDPISGHDNLYWYRRVMGKEIKFLLHFVKESKQDESGMPNNRFLAERTGGTYSTLKVQPAELEDSGVYFCASGLWSSYNSPLHFGNGTRLTVT.

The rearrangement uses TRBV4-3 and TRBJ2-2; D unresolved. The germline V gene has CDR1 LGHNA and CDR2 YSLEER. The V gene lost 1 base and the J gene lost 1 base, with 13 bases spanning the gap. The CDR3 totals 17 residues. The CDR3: CASSQGVYYQNTGELFF. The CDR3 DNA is TGCGCCAGCAGCCAAGGAGTCTACTATCAGAACACCGGGGAGCTGTTTTTT.

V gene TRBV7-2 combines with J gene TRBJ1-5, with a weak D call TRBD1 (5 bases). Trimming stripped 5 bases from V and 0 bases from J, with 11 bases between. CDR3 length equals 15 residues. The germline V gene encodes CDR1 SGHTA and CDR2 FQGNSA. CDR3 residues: CASSPRGGSNQPQHF. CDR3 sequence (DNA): TGTGCCAGCAGCCCACGGGGGGGTAGCAATCAGCCCCAGCATTTT.

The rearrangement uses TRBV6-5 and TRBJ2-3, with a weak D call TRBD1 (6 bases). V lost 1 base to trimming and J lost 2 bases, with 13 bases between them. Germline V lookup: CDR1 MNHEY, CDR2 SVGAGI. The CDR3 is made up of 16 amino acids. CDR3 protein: CASSYWGPGDTDTQYF. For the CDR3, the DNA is TGTGCCAGCAGTTACTGGGGGCCCGGCGACACAGATACGCAGTATTTT.

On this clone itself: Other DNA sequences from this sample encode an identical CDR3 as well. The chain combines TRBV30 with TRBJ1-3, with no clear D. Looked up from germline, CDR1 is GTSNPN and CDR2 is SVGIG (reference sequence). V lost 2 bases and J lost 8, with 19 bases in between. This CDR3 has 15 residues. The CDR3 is CAWSSPVEGGDTIYF. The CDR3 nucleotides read TGTGCCTGGAGTTCCCCAGTGGAGGGAGGAGACACCATATATTTT.

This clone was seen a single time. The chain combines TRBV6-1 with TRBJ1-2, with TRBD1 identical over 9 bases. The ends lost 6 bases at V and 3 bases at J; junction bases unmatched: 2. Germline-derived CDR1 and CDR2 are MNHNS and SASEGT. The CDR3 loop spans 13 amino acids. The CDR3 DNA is TGTGCCAGCAGGAGGGACAGGGACTATGGCTACACCTTC. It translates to CASRRDRDYGYTF.

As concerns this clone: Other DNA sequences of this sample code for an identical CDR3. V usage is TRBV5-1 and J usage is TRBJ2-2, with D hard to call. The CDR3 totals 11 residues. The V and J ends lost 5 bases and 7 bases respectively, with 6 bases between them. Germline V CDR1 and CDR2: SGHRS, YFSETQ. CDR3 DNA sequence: TGCGCCAGCAGTCCCGGCGGGGAGCTGTTTTTT. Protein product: CASSPGGELFF.

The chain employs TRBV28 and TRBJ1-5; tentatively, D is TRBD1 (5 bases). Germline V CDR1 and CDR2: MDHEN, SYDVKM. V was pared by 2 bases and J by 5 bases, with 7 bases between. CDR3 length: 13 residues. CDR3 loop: CASSLKQDQPQHF. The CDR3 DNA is TGTGCCAGCAGTTTAAAACAGGATCAGCCCCAGCATTTT.

CDR3 amino acids: CASSASGGGMYTIYF. CDR3 nucleotides: TGTGCCAGCAGCGCCTCTGGCGGGGGCATGTACACCATATATTTT. The gene calls are TRBV11-2 and TRBJ1-3; D perhaps matches TRBD1 (6 bases). V was pared by 5 bases and J by 8 bases, with 19 bases between. The germline gives CDR1 SGHAT, CDR2 FQNNGV. CDR3 length: 15 amino acids.

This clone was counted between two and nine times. CDR3 protein: CASRRAGGSTQETQYF. The CDR3 DNA sequence: TGTGCCAGCCGTCGAGCGGGGGGGTCCACACAAGAGACCCAGTACTTC. The chain recombines TRBV10-3 with TRBJ2-5; 10 nucleotides line up with TRBD2. The V gene end was trimmed by 10 bases and the J gene end by 2 bases; junction bases not matched to a gene: 13. Germline-derived CDR1 and CDR2 are ENHRY and SYGVKD. This CDR3 comprises 16 residues.

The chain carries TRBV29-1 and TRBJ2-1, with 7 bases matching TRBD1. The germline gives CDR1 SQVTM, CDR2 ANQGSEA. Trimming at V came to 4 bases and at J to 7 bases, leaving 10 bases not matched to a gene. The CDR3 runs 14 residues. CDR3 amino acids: CSVGSGQSFNEQFF. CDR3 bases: TGCAGCGTTGGATCGGGACAGAGCTTTAATGAGCAGTTCTTC.

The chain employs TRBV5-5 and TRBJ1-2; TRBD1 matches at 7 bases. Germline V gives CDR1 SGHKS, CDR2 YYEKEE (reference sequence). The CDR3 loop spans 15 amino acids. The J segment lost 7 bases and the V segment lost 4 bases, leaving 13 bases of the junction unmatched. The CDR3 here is CASSSQDRAPCGYTF. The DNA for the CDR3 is TGTGCCAGCAGCAGCCAAGACAGGGCCCCGTGTGGCTACACCTTC.

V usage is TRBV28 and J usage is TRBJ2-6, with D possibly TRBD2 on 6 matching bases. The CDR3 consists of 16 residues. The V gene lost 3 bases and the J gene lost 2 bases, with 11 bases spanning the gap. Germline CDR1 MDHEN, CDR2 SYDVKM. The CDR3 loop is CASSFVWEAGANVLTF. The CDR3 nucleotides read TGTGCCAGCAGTTTCGTTTGGGAGGCTGGGGCCAACGTCCTGACTTTC.

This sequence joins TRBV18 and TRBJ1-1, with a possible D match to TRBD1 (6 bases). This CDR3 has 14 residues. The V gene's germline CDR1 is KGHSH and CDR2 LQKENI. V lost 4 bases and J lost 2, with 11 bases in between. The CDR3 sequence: CASSHRDGNTEAFF. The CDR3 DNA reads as TGTGCCAGCTCACACAGGGACGGAAACACTGAAGCTTTCTTT.

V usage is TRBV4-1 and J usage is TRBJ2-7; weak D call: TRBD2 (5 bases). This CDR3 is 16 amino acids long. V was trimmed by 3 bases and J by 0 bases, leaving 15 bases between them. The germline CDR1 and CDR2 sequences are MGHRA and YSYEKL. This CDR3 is CASSQSGTRSSYEQYF. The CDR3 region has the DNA TGCGCCAGCAGCCAGTCGGGAACCCGAAGCTCCTACGAGCAGTACTTC.

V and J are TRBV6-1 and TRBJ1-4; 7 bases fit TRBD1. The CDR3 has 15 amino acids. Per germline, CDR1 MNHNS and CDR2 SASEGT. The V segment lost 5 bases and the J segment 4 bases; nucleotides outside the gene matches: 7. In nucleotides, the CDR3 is TGTGCCAGCAGTCCCCGGACAGGCCTTAATGAAAAACTGTTTTTT. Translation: CASSPRTGLNEKLFF.

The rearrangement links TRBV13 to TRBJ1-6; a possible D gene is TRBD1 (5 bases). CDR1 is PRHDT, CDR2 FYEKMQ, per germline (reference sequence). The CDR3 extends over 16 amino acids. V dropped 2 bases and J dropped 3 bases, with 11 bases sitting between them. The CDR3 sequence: CASSLKGEIYNSPLHF. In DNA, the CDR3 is TGTGCCAGCAGCTTAAAAGGGGAAATCTATAATTCACCCCTCCACTTT.

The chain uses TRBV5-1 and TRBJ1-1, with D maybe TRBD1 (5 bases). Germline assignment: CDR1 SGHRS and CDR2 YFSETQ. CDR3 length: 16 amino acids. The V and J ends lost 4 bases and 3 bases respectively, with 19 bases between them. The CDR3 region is CASSLGHRLRDTEAFF. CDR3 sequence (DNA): TGCGCCAGCAGCCTCGGACACCGGTTAAGGGACACTGAAGCTTTCTTT.

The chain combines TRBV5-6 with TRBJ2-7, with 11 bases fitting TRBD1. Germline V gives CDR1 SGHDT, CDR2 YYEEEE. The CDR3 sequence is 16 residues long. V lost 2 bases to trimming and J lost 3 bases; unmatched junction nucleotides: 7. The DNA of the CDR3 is TGTGCCAGCAGCTTCAGAATGGACAGGGGGCTCTACGAGCAGTACTTC. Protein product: CASSFRMDRGLYEQYF.